The sequence of this T cell receptor (beta chain) was determined in a study of shared clonotypes between healthy human individuals (TCRdb year 2020). Regarding the study in general: A few men and a couple of women, aged 18 to 49 years, made up the cohort. Per donor, three plates each were used for CD4 naive and CD4 memory, two for CD8 naive, and one for CD8 memory. The study deeply sequenced blood TCR repertoires of about five healthy adults to estimate repertoire size and the extent of clonotype sharing between individuals. Leukapheresis yielded between about 0.94 and 10 billion PBMCs per donor. Different laboratories and diverse techniques were used to prepare libraries and sequence TCR repertoires, to increase sequencing depth and limit assay-specific biases. Paper-wide results and their limitations: Naive subsets generally had larger estimated clonotype richness than memory subsets. Sharing across a few donors was observed for about 5% of naive CD4, 3% to 4% of naive CD8, over 2% of memory CD4, and over 0.3% of memory CD8 clonotypes. Incomplete sequencing was indicated by rarefaction of sorted-subset datasets, despite the large sequencing depth. Sampling was restricted to blood, and TCR repertoires in tissue are likely to differ from TCR repertoires in blood. Higher generation probabilities were observed for clonotypes shared by all four sorted-subset donors than for non-shared clonotypes. Pairwise subsampling led to the expectation that sequencing depth would affect the degree of clonotype sharing among donors. Because the study included only a small number of donors, the genetic and exposure-history diversity represented was limited.

The donors were healthy, HIV-negative adults who had no recently reported acute infections or vaccinations. Every donor was a Caucasian adult living in Nashville, Tennessee, USA. CD4+ T cells were enriched by magnetic negative selection, after which naive cells were positively selected on CD45RA and the negative fraction was taken as the memory subset. Blood was collected by leukapheresis, and PBMCs were isolated by Ficoll-Histopaque density gradient centrifugation and then cryopreserved in liquid nitrogen vapor phase. Purity and quantity of every magnetically sorted T cell population were checked by analytical flow cytometry. From each sorted fraction, genomic DNA was isolated and quantified by UV absorbance on a Nanodrop 2000c. A distance of 7 bases separates the germline ends of V and J, which lose 8 bases and 5 bases respectively. CDR1 and CDR2 were assigned from the germline V gene as SQVTM and ANQGSEA. The CDR3 sequence holds 10 residues, the cysteine and phenylalanine included. The only DNA kept is the CDR3, 30 bases in frame from the first base.

As to this clone: The clone's antigen remains unknown. No per-base quality is available; no much larger clone lies one base away.

Using the deep immunoSEQ assay, TCR CDR3 regions were amplified from genomic DNA by multiplex PCR. Extracted genomic DNA from each cell subset was distributed evenly across all wells of several immunoSEQ 96-well plates, and each plate was treated as a replicate. For sorted subsets, around 200 ng genomic DNA, equal to 25,000 to 35,000 T cell genomes, was loaded into each replicate PCR. Purified libraries were quantified with a Qubit 3.0 fluorometer, sized on a Bioanalyzer 2100, and re-quantified with the KAPA Library Quantification kit. A separate single-read 150-cycle Illumina NextSeq 550 flow cell was used to sequence each immunoSEQ 96-well plate. Under the source paper's analysis protocol: The immunoSEQ output contained only junctional sequences without quality scores, so filtering could not match that applied to full-length reads. Sequences were annotated with PyIR, a Python wrapper for IgBLAST v1.9, using IMGT germline references to assign V/J genes and CDR3. Reads with weak V/J assignments (E-value above 1e-6), missing CDR3, stop codons, out-of-frame junctions, or ambiguous translated residues were removed. V3J clonotypes were defined as sequences sharing an identical inferred V gene, J gene, and CDR3 amino acid sequence. Percentage overlap between repertoires was calculated by dividing the number of shared unique clonotypes by the size of the smaller repertoire. RTK rarefaction, the Chao1 estimator, and Recon v2.1 estimates of unobserved clonotypes were used to assess repertoire richness. OLGA was used to compute generation probabilities for all TCRbeta clonotypes that the gDNA method yielded from a few donors. TCRdb obtained this table from immuneACCESS and retained in-frame rearrangements with V and J assigned. These tables miss some clones; where compared with another copy, unresolved V genes account for less than half of the shortfall, and the remainder is unexplained. From that table come the V and J calls and clone size; the DNA was used to work out D and trimming. The sample table shows millions of clones, and approximately 95% are seen once. The top ten clones comprise about 0.13% of the sample.

This chain is built from TRBV29-1 and TRBJ2-1; the D gene identity is not certain. Sequencing input: naive CD4+ T cells sorted from blood. The sample's cell subset or site, from its label and the paper: CD45RA+ positively selected. This clonotype was obtained from a young man in good health. The nucleotides are TGCAGCACGCAGCACAATGAGCAGTTCTTC. Its translation reads: CSTQHNEQFF.